A single sample is the source of the 19 T cell receptor beta chains below, sequenced in a study of blood T cell repertoires in COVID-19. Generated by immunoSEQ multiplex PCR, the TCRdb table keeps only in-frame clones and is missing some. Here the sample spans some 340,000 clones, 85% being singletons. The specimen was peripheral blood. These receptors were collected from a woman under 30 with acute or convalescent COVID-19.

The chain recombines TRBV7-2 with TRBJ2-2; 9 positions agree with TRBD1. Per germline, CDR1 SGHTA and CDR2 FQGNSA. CDR3 length: 16 residues. Trimming cost V 5 bases and J 7 bases; bases outside gene matches: 11. Here the CDR3 reads CASSSTGGWASGELFF. The CDR3 DNA reads as TGTGCCAGCAGCAGTACAGGGGGCTGGGCGAGCGGGGAGCTGTTTTTT.

This CDR3 reads CASRGRNSIFSGANVLTF. The CDR3 nucleotides read TGTGCCAGCAGGGGCAGGAACTCCATATTTTCTGGGGCCAACGTCCTGACTTTC. The V call is TRBV28, the J call TRBJ2-6; no firm D call. The CDR3 spans 18 residues. Germline V gene sequence: CDR1 MDHEN, CDR2 SYDVKM. V was shortened by 6 bases and J by 1 base, with 19 bases between the two germline ends.

The chain combines TRBV30 with TRBJ1-2, with D hard to call. With 2 bases removed from V and 2 bases from J, the gap between germline ends came to 9 bases. Per the germline V gene, CDR1 is GTSNPN and CDR2 is SVGIG (reference sequence). The CDR3 has 13 amino acids. The chain's CDR3 is CAWSQRLNYGYTF. DNA for the CDR3: TGTGCCTGGAGTCAGAGACTGAACTATGGCTACACCTTC.

This clone was seen just once. The rearrangement uses TRBV11-3 and TRBJ2-1; D unclear. V lost 9 bases and J lost 3, with 15 bases in between. The CDR3 is 14 residues long. Per germline, CDR1 SGHNT and CDR2 YENEEA. The CDR3 region has the DNA TGTGCCAGAACGACCAAACCGGGCTACAATGAGCAGTTCTTC. This encodes CARTTKPGYNEQFF.

This clone was counted once. J is TRBJ1-1 and V is TRBV29-1; no definite D call. V was shortened by 2 bases and J by 0 bases, with 7 bases between the two germline ends. There are 13 residues in the CDR3. From germline, CDR1 is SQVTM and CDR2 ANQGSEA. The CDR3 DNA sequence: TGCAGCGTTGAAACGGGGTTGAACACTGAAGCTTTCTTT. Its protein is CSVETGLNTEAFF.

J is TRBJ1-3 and V is TRBV5-4; D is undetermined. The germline V gene has CDR1 SGHNT and CDR2 YYREEE (reference sequence). The CDR3 runs 16 residues. Trimming removed 0 bases from V and 0 bases from J, with 10 bases in between. Here the CDR3 reads CASSLGTPNSGNTIYF. The CDR3 DNA is TGTGCCAGCAGCTTGGGAACACCCAACTCTGGAAACACCATATATTTT.

The V gene is TRBV2, the J gene TRBJ2-1, with D possibly being TRBD2 (5 bases). The germline V gene has CDR1 SNHLY and CDR2 FYNNEI. The CDR3 extends over 12 amino acids. Trimming pared 2 bases from V and 13 bases from J, leaving 12 bases between. DNA of the CDR3: TGTGCCAGCAGTGAATCAGATTGGACTCAGTTCTTC. It yields the protein CASSESDWTQFF.

J is TRBJ1-1 and V is TRBV28; D not certain. CDR3 length equals 11 residues. Germline loops: CDR1 MDHEN, CDR2 SYDVKM. V gave up 8 bases and J gave up 0 bases, with 4 bases separating them. The CDR3 loop reads CASYMNTEAFF. CDR3 bases: TGTGCCAGCTACATGAACACTGAAGCTTTCTTT.

The chain links TRBV28 to TRBJ1-3; TRBD1 aligns across 7 bases. CDR3 length: 16 residues. Germline CDR1 MDHEN, CDR2 SYDVKM. Trimming at V came to 6 bases and at J to 0 bases, leaving 8 bases not matched to a gene. CDR3 bases: TGTGCCAGCAGCGTTGACAGGGAGTACTCTGGAAACACCATATATTTT. Protein sequence: CASSVDREYSGNTIYF.

This clone showed up just a few times. The rearrangement links TRBV19 to TRBJ1-1; a possible D gene is TRBD1 (5 bases). The CDR3 length is 12 residues. Germline V CDR1 and CDR2: LNHDA, SQIVND (reference sequence). V dropped 3 bases and J dropped 8 bases, with 10 bases sitting between them. Here the CDR3 reads CASSMGGPEAFF. CDR3 nucleotides: TGTGCCAGTAGTATGGGGGGACCCGAAGCTTTCTTT.

V and J are TRBV29-1 and TRBJ2-7, with 8 bases aligning to TRBD2. V was pared by 5 bases and J by 3 bases, with 6 bases of the junction left unmatched. This CDR3 has 13 residues. CDR1 and CDR2 (germline): SQVTM, ANQGSEA. The CDR3 spells CSVLPSGFYEQYF. The CDR3 DNA reads TGCAGCGTTCTGCCTAGCGGGTTCTACGAGCAGTACTTC.

The rearrangement links TRBV9 to TRBJ1-5; D is possibly TRBD1 (6 bases). V was pared by 1 base and J by 1 base, with 6 bases between. The CDR3 is made up of 14 amino acids. The V gene's germline CDR1 is SGDLS and CDR2 YYNGEE. CDR3 in DNA: TGTGCCAGCAGCGTACAGGGGAGCAATCAGCCCCAGCATTTT. It translates to CASSVQGSNQPQHF.

The chain links TRBV11-2 to TRBJ1-2; 7 nucleotides agree with TRBD1. This CDR3 has 17 amino acids. The V gene end was trimmed by 1 base and the J gene end by 0 bases; junction bases not matched to a gene: 8. Germline V gives CDR1 SGHAT, CDR2 FQNNGV. The CDR3 reads CASSLVFGTVTNYGYTF. The DNA of the CDR3 is TGTGCCAGCAGCTTAGTATTCGGGACAGTTACTAACTATGGCTACACCTTC.

In this sample, this clone turned up once. V and J are TRBV9 and TRBJ2-1; 7 nucleotides match TRBD1. Unmatched junction bases numbered 8, after V lost 4 bases and J lost 4 bases. Looked up from germline, CDR1 is SGDLS and CDR2 is YYNGEE. The CDR3 sequence is 15 residues long. The CDR3: CASSTSGGDYNEQFF. As DNA, the CDR3 is TGTGCCAGCAGCACATCAGGGGGTGATTACAATGAGCAGTTCTTC.

This sequence joins TRBV4-1 and TRBJ1-2, with a tentative D call TRBD1 (5 bases). The CDR3 sequence is 16 residues long. The V gene lost 4 bases and the J gene lost 5 bases, with 20 bases spanning the gap. From germline, CDR1 is MGHRA and CDR2 YSYEKL. The CDR3 protein is CASSLPAGSDSYGYTF. The CDR3 coding sequence is TGCGCCAGCAGCCTCCCGGCAGGGTCCGACTCTTATGGCTACACCTTC.

The J gene is TRBJ1-5, the V gene TRBV7-2; 7 nucleotides line up with TRBD1. Trimming cost V 2 bases and J 3 bases; bases outside gene matches: 4. Germline V gives CDR1 SGHTA, CDR2 FQGNSA. The CDR3 length is 15 residues. The CDR3 nucleotides are TGTGCCAGCAGCTTAAAGGGACAGATCAATCAGCCCCAGCATTTT. It yields the protein CASSLKGQINQPQHF.

The chain couples TRBV6-2 or TRBV6-3 to TRBJ1-2; no definite D call. The CDR3 contains 13 residues. With 6 bases removed from V and 3 bases from J, the gap between germline ends came to 11 bases. The germline V gene encodes CDR1 MNHEY and CDR2 SVGEGT. CDR3 DNA sequence: TGTGCCAGCAGCCCGGGGAGGGACTATGGCTACACCTTC. Its protein is CASSPGRDYGYTF.

The chain links TRBV6-5 to TRBJ1-2, with no clear D. The germline V and J ends were trimmed by 2 bases and 4 bases, with 8 bases remaining between them. The germline V gene encodes CDR1 MNHEY and CDR2 SVGAGI. The CDR3 is 13 amino acids. CDR3 nucleotide sequence: TGTGCCAGCAGTTACGACCGGAGCTATGGCTACACCTTC. Translated: CASSYDRSYGYTF.

The rearrangement joins TRBV9 to TRBJ2-2; tentatively, D is TRBD1 (6 bases). Trimming left V 4 bases short and J 2 bases short, with 21 bases between. The length of the CDR3 is 18 residues. Per germline, CDR1 SGDLS and CDR2 YYNGEE. CDR3 protein: CASSTPRGPSKNTGELFF. The CDR3 DNA follows: TGTGCCAGCAGCACGCCCAGGGGACCCTCTAAAAACACCGGGGAGCTGTTTTTT.